This T cell receptor beta chain was sequenced during a study of neurological immune-mediated disorders. As for the cDNA, it was generated by 5'RACE with 10-nucleotide random UMIs. TCRdb reprocessed the 5' RACE reads via MiXCR and lists one record per CDR3 protein. The table has 40,000 or so distinct CDR3 sequences, 6% to 8.5% seen once. Study-wide findings and caveats: The study found no CDR3 amino acid sequences shared by expanded clones across subjects, suggesting private repertoires in all groups.

This CDR3 has 15 amino acids. In germline, CDR1 is LGHDT, CDR2 YNNKEL (reference sequence). The J segment lost 5 bases and the V segment lost 3 bases, leaving 4 bases of the junction unmatched. Preparation of the unsorted libraries drew on 2 million PBMCs stored at -80 C. In this sample, this clonotype turned up many times. Antigen specificity is unknown. This TCR derives from a middle-aged woman in good health. Sequenced sample: PBMCs. This chain uses TRBV3-1 with TRBJ2-5; 12 bases align to TRBD2. The CDR3 here is CASSHLAGGPETQYF. The DNA for the CDR3 is TGTGCCAGCAGCCATCTAGCGGGGGGGCCGGAGACCCAGTACTTC.